The 28 T cell receptor beta chains below all came from one sample that was sequenced in a study of low-dose radiotherapy and immunotherapy resistance in tumors. Time point in this sample: before trial treatment. First-strand cDNA used TRAV- and TRBV-specific primers, covering alpha and beta chains. The PCR that amplified TCRs ran for roughly 20 cycles, relying on a constant-region primer and a V-primer adapter. MiXCR was run by TCRdb on the reads, yielding one entry per CDR3 protein. The table includes tens of thousands of distinct CDR3 sequences, 9.4% detected once. This specimen was PBMCs, taken before treatment. These receptors were collected from a male donor with prostate cancer.

Notes on this clonotype: It differs at one base from a far larger clone, so likely a read error. This sequence joins TRBV6-2 or TRBV6-3 and TRBJ2-7, with TRBD2 matching over 11 bases. The junction had 10 bases not matched to a gene; V was cut back by 5 bases and J by 7 bases. This CDR3 is 15 amino acids long. Per the germline V gene, CDR1 is MNHEY and CDR2 is SVGEGT. In DNA form, the CDR3 reads TGTGCCAGCAGTGAGGTAGCGGGAGGGTACAATGAGCAGTACTTC. Amino acids: CASSEVAGGYNEQYF.

This clonotype has a count of ten or more. The rearrangement links TRBV3-1 to TRBJ2-7; the D gene is possibly TRBD1 (6 bases). The CDR3 has 11 amino acids. Trimming cost V 0 bases and J 13 bases, with 10 bases left between them. From germline, CDR1 is LGHDT and CDR2 YNNKEL (reference sequence). The CDR3 DNA follows: TGTGCCAGCAGCCAAGACGGCAGGGGATACTTC. It translates to CASSQDGRGYF.

There are many counts of this clonotype. V gene TRBV5-5 combines with J gene TRBJ2-7; D gene uncertain. This CDR3 is 15 amino acids long. Trimming shortened V by 4 bases and J by 3 bases, and 17 bases separated the two germline ends. Germline assignment: CDR1 SGHKS and CDR2 YYEKEE (reference sequence). CDR3 region: CASSLERQVNYEQYF. Here the CDR3 DNA reads TGTGCCAGCAGCCTAGAACGCCAAGTAAACTACGAGCAGTACTTC.

This clonotype was counted at least ten times. V is TRBV7-9 and J is TRBJ1-2; perhaps TRBD1 as D (5 bases). Trimming shortened V by 4 bases and J by 4 bases, and 16 bases separated the two germline ends. The CDR3 contains 15 residues. Germline lookup yields CDR1 SEHNR and CDR2 FQNEAQ (reference sequence). Written as DNA, the CDR3 is TGTGCCAGCAGCTCGACCTTCGGGACGGTCTATGGCTACACCTTC. It encodes CASSSTFGTVYGYTF.

Many counts were recorded for this clonotype. This chain links TRBV20-1 with TRBJ2-1; D call uncertain. Trimming removed 5 bases from V and 1 base from J, with 9 bases in between. Germline loops: CDR1 DFQATT, CDR2 SNEGSKA (reference sequence). The CDR3 consists of 13 residues. DNA for the CDR3: TGCAGTGCTGGTAGGACGTCCTACAATGAGCAGTTCTTC. Its protein is CSAGRTSYNEQFF.

This clonotype was counted ten times or more. This rearrangement joins TRBV7-9 to TRBJ1-1; maybe TRBD1 (6 bases). CDR1 SEHNR and CDR2 FQNEAQ come from the germline V gene (reference sequence). Trimming cost V 6 bases and J 5 bases, with 22 bases left between them. This CDR3 has 16 amino acids. The CDR3 is CASSITFQGIGTEAFF. CDR3 in DNA: TGTGCCAGCAGTATAACGTTTCAGGGGATCGGTACTGAAGCTTTCTTT.

This clonotype was counted ten times or more. The chain has TRBV20-1 and TRBJ2-2, with D perhaps given as TRBD1 or TRBD2 (5 bases each). CDR3 length: 13 residues. Trimming shortened V by 3 bases and J by 7 bases, and 12 bases separated the two germline ends. From germline, CDR1 is DFQATT and CDR2 SNEGSKA (reference sequence). The CDR3 DNA sequence: TGCAGTGCTAGGCCCTTTGGGGGCGGGGAGCTGTTTTTT. Protein product: CSARPFGGGELFF.

The table lists this clonotype with many counts. The J gene is TRBJ2-4, the V gene TRBV7-9; D is unclear. The V end lost 2 bases, the J end lost 4 bases, and 6 bases lay between the germline ends. Germline CDR1 SEHNR, CDR2 FQNEAQ (reference sequence). The CDR3 contains 13 residues. The DNA for the CDR3 is TGTGCCAGCAGCTTAAACGGGAAAAACATTCAGTACTTC. This sequence encodes CASSLNGKNIQYF.

At least ten counts were recorded for this clonotype. V gene TRBV11-1 combines with J gene TRBJ2-7; TRBD1 is a possible D gene (6 bases). The germline V and J ends were trimmed by 4 bases and 6 bases, with 19 bases remaining between them. This CDR3 has 15 amino acids. The V gene's germline CDR1 is SGHAT and CDR2 FQDESV (reference sequence). Here the CDR3 DNA reads TGTGCCAGCAGCTCAGTAAGGACAGAAGGCGCCGAGCAGTACTTC. Its protein product is CASSSVRTEGAEQYF.

This rearrangement joins TRBV2 to TRBJ2-1, with a weak D call TRBD2 (5 bases). The CDR3 has 11 residues. CDR1 is SNHLY and CDR2 is FYNNEI in the germline V gene. V dropped 8 bases and J dropped 12 bases, with 14 bases sitting between them. The CDR3 protein is CASSPGSGQFF. In nucleotides, the CDR3 is TGTGCCAGCTCCCCGGGGAGTGGGCAGTTCTTC.

Ten or more counts support this clonotype. The CDR3 DNA is TGTGCCAGCAGTTCTGAGGGGCTGGGCTACGAGCAGTACTTC. This encodes CASSSEGLGYEQYF. The rearrangement uses TRBV28 and TRBJ2-7, with D perhaps TRBD1 or TRBD2 (5 bases each). The CDR3 sequence is 14 residues long. Germline CDR1 and CDR2: MDHEN and SYDVKM. The V end lost 4 bases, the J end lost 3 bases, and 13 bases lay between the germline ends.

This clonotype was seen many times. CDR3 coding DNA: TGTGCCAGCAGGGACAGGGCAGGCGAGCAGTACTTC. This encodes CASRDRAGEQYF. The gene calls are TRBV28 and TRBJ2-7; 8 bases line up with TRBD1. With V trimmed by 6 bases and J by 6 bases, 4 bases remained unmatched. CDR3 length equals 12 residues. CDR1 is MDHEN and CDR2 is SYDVKM in the germline V gene.

This clonotype has ten or more counts. This sequence joins TRBV20-1 and TRBJ2-5; no clear D gene. V lost 1 base to trimming and J lost 1 base, with 4 bases between them. CDR3 size: 12 residues. CDR1 and CDR2 from the germline V gene are DFQATT and SNEGSKA (reference sequence). In DNA form, the CDR3 reads TGCAGTGCTAGAGTGTTCCAAGAGACCCAGTACTTC. Its protein product is CSARVFQETQYF.

This clonotype occurred many times. This sequence joins TRBV20-1 and TRBJ2-1; D is ambiguous. V gave up 4 bases and J gave up 8 bases, with 24 bases separating them. Germline CDR1 DFQATT, CDR2 SNEGSKA (reference sequence). The CDR3 has 16 residues. This CDR3 is CSATAFGERDWDEQFF. In DNA form, the CDR3 reads TGCAGTGCTACGGCCTTTGGCGAGCGCGATTGGGATGAGCAGTTCTTC.

Many counts were recorded for this clonotype. V is TRBV19 and J is TRBJ2-2, with 7 bases matching TRBD1. V lost 4 bases to trimming and J lost 5 bases; unmatched junction nucleotides: 4. The CDR3 extends over 14 amino acids. Germline CDR1 reads LNHDA; CDR2 reads SQIVND (reference sequence). CDR3 nucleotide sequence: TGTGCCAGTAGTAGGGACAGTTGGACCGGGGAGCTGTTTTTT. As protein: CASSRDSWTGELFF.

Many counts were recorded for this clonotype. This chain uses TRBV28 with TRBJ1-2, with D perhaps TRBD1 (5 bases). Looked up from germline, CDR1 is MDHEN and CDR2 is SYDVKM. The CDR3 consists of 14 residues. The V gene lost 1 base and the J gene lost 4 bases, with 10 bases spanning the gap. As DNA, the CDR3 is TGTGCCAGCAGTTTATTATCCAGGGCCTATGGCTACACCTTC. Amino acids: CASSLLSRAYGYTF.

This clonotype has ten or more counts. The chain uses TRBV24-1 and TRBJ2-2, with 7 bases fitting TRBD1. The CDR3 contains 13 residues. Germline lookup yields CDR1 KGHDR and CDR2 SFDVKD. Unmatched junction bases numbered 5, after V lost 8 bases and J lost 6 bases. CDR3: CATTGTASGELFF. In DNA form, the CDR3 reads TGTGCCACCACCGGGACAGCATCCGGGGAGCTGTTTTTT.

This clonotype was detected ten times or more. The rearrangement uses TRBV24-1 and TRBJ2-6; 8 nucleotides line up with TRBD1. After removal of 4 bases from V and 3 bases from J, the junction contained 10 bases not matched to a gene. The CDR3 spans 18 residues. Germline assignment: CDR1 KGHDR and CDR2 SFDVKD. This CDR3 is CATSDSLLGQGGANVLTF. The CDR3 DNA sequence: TGTGCCACCAGTGACTCACTATTAGGACAGGGTGGGGCCAACGTCCTGACTTTC.

Many counts were recorded for this clonotype. This rearrangement joins TRBV20-1 to TRBJ1-3, with D tentatively TRBD1 (6 bases). Deletions cut 7 bases from V and 4 bases from J, with 11 bases between. Germline CDR1 DFQATT, CDR2 SNEGSKA (reference sequence). This CDR3 is 12 amino acids long. The CDR3 bases are TGCAGTGTTGGGGGCTCCGGAAACACCATATATTTT. Residues: CSVGGSGNTIYF.

This clonotype was detected ten times or more. This chain connects TRBV4-3 to TRBJ2-4, with D possibly TRBD1 on 6 matching bases. The V gene lost 1 base and the J gene lost 1 base, with 8 bases spanning the gap. The CDR3 is 15 residues long. Germline V gives CDR1 LGHNA, CDR2 YSLEER. The chain's CDR3 is CASSQGTVAKNIQYF. CDR3 coding DNA: TGCGCCAGCAGCCAAGGGACAGTTGCCAAAAACATTCAGTACTTC.

Concerning this clonotype: Only one base separates this from a far larger clonotype, so it likely reflects a read error. The chain carries TRBV5-3 and TRBJ1-6, with D hard to call. TRBV5-3 is marked as an open reading frame, function uncertain. CDR3 length equals 13 residues. The CDR3 sequence is CASSSVRNSPLHF. As DNA, the CDR3 is TGTGCCAGCAGCTCGGTCCGGAATTCACCCCTCCACTTT.

This clonotype showed up many times. The J gene is TRBJ1-5, the V gene TRBV4-1; D is possibly TRBD1 (5 bases). Germline CDR1 reads MGHRA; CDR2 reads YSYEKL. V was cut by 0 bases and J by 5 bases, with 11 bases left in between. This CDR3 has 15 amino acids. This chain's CDR3 is CASSQERQGDQPQHF. CDR3 in DNA: TGCGCCAGCAGCCAAGAACGCCAGGGTGATCAGCCCCAGCATTTT.

This clonotype showed up many times. The rearrangement links TRBV27 to TRBJ2-1; D ambiguous. The ends were cut back, 7 bases at V and 1 base at J, with 17 bases in the middle. This CDR3 spans 16 amino acids. Germline CDR1 and CDR2: MNHEY and SMNVEV (reference sequence). CDR3: CASTLRWMGSYNEQFF. The DNA of the CDR3 is TGTGCCAGCACTCTGAGGTGGATGGGGTCCTACAATGAGCAGTTCTTC.

In its sample, this clonotype was seen many times. The J gene is TRBJ2-3, the V gene TRBV25-1, with TRBD2 matching over 8 bases. Per the germline V gene, CDR1 is MGHDK and CDR2 is SYGVNS. With V trimmed by 3 bases and J by 3 bases, 2 bases remained unmatched. CDR3 length: 14 residues. In DNA, the CDR3 is TGTGCCAGCAGTGATACGGGAGGGACAGATACGCAGTATTTT. It is translated as CASSDTGGTDTQYF.

There are many counts of this clonotype. V and J are TRBV19 and TRBJ1-5; D is possibly TRBD1 (6 bases). This CDR3 contains 15 residues. CDR1 LNHDA and CDR2 SQIVND come from the germline V gene (reference sequence). V was cut by 3 bases and J by 5 bases, with 14 bases left in between. The CDR3 DNA sequence: TGTGCCAGTAGTATCCATAGGGACAATTATCAGCCCCAGCATTTT. The encoded protein is CASSIHRDNYQPQHF. The entire variable domain, with the rest obtained from reference TRBV19 and TRBJ1-5, is as follows: DGGITQSPKYLFRKEGQNVTLSCEQNLNHDAMYWYRQDPGQGLRLIYYSQIVNDFQKGDIAEGYSVSREKKESFPLTVTSAQKNPTAFYLCASSIHRDNYQPQHFGDGTRLSIL.

This clonotype was seen repeatedly, ten times or more. The chain has TRBV7-2 and TRBJ2-2; no clear D gene. Germline V gene sequence: CDR1 SGHTA, CDR2 FQGNSA. V lost 5 bases and J 7 bases, leaving 8 bases between the germline ends. The length of the CDR3 is 12 residues. CDR3 in DNA: TGTGCCAGCAGCCTCCTCCTCGGGGAGCTGTTTTTT. It is translated as CASSLLLGELFF.

This clonotype has ten or more counts. The rearrangement uses TRBV6-5 and TRBJ2-3, with 7 bases fitting TRBD2. This CDR3 region has 15 residues. Germline trimming cut 2 bases from V and 2 bases from J; bases unmatched to any gene: 4. Germline CDR1 MNHEY, CDR2 SVGAGI. The CDR3 DNA sequence: TGTGCCAGCAGTTACGGGGGGGTCATCACAGATACGCAGTATTTT. Amino acid sequence: CASSYGGVITDTQYF.

This clonotype was observed a few times. This chain uses TRBV27 with TRBJ2-1; TRBD2 matches at 7 bases. Germline V CDR1 and CDR2: MNHEY, SMNVEV (reference sequence). The CDR3 has 16 amino acids. Losses at the gene ends were 1 base for V and 0 bases for J; bases not matched to a gene: 3. CDR3 DNA sequence: TGTGCCAGCAGTTTATTGGGCGGGAGCTCCTACAATGAGCAGTTCTTC. Translating gives CASSLLGGSSYNEQFF.